This entry lists 25 T cell receptor beta chains sequenced from one sample in a study of blood T cell repertoires in COVID-19. The table came from immunoSEQ multiplex PCR; TCRdb's copy has only in-frame clones and leaves some out. The sample consists of roughly 130,000 clones, approximately 87% of them appearing once. Sequences were obtained from peripheral blood. These receptors all come from a woman aged 60-75 years with acute or convalescent COVID-19.

The genes are TRBV5-4 and TRBJ2-1, with 10 bases identical to TRBD1. Germline values: CDR1 SGHNT, CDR2 YYREEE (reference sequence). V dropped 5 bases and J dropped 7; count of bases not matched to a gene: 6. This CDR3 region has 14 residues. CDR3 in DNA: TGTGCCAGCAGACCGGACAGGGGGGGGAATGAGCAGTTCTTC. It translates to CASRPDRGGNEQFF.

The chain carries TRBV7-6 and TRBJ1-1; TRBD1 is a possible D gene (5 bases). The germline V gene encodes CDR1 SGHVS and CDR2 FNYEAQ. CDR3 length: 17 residues. V was shortened by 0 bases and J by 4 bases, with 18 bases between the two germline ends. The CDR3 loop is CASSLAVKGPGSTEAFF. CDR3 nucleotides: TGTGCCAGCAGCTTAGCGGTCAAGGGGCCAGGCAGCACTGAAGCTTTCTTT. The full variable domain, its missing parts supplied by reference TRBV7-6 and TRBJ1-1, is GAGVSQSPRYKVTKRGQDVALRCDPISGHVSLYWYRQALGQGPEFLTYFNYEAQQDKSGLPNDRFSAERPEGSISTLTIQRTEQRDSAMYRCASSLAVKGPGSTEAFFGQGTRLTVV.

The chain couples TRBV3-1 (or the pseudogene TRBV3-2) to TRBJ1-2; 7 nucleotides align to TRBD1. Germline CDR1 is LGHDT and CDR2 is YNNKEL (reference sequence). The CDR3 loop spans 16 amino acids. V lost 2 bases and J lost 6; bases outside the gene matches: 12. Written as DNA, the CDR3 is TGTGCCAGCAGCCAACTGACAGGGTCGTTTGTACATGGCTACACCTTC. It encodes CASSQLTGSFVHGYTF.

The chain uses TRBV4-1 and TRBJ1-3; TRBD1 agrees at 8 bases. Trimming at V came to 3 bases and at J to 7 bases, leaving 5 bases not matched to a gene. Germline CDR1 and CDR2: MGHRA and YSYEKL. The CDR3 contains 14 residues. CDR3 sequence: CASSQRQGTNTIYF. For the CDR3, the DNA is TGCGCCAGCAGCCAGCGACAGGGGACGAACACCATATATTTT.

The chain joins TRBV19 to TRBJ2-1; D is possibly TRBD2 (6 bases). Trimming left V 7 bases short and J 6 bases short, with 7 bases between. CDR3 length: 11 amino acids. The germline V gene has CDR1 LNHDA and CDR2 SQIVND (reference sequence). This CDR3 is CASKEGNEQFF. CDR3 nucleotides: TGTGCCAGTAAGGAGGGCAATGAGCAGTTCTTC.

V usage is TRBV29-1 and J usage is TRBJ1-2; D is possibly TRBD1 (5 bases). Trimming took 2 bases from V and 7 from J, leaving 14 bases between them. CDR1 SQVTM and CDR2 ANQGSEA come from the germline V gene. The CDR3 length is 13 residues. This CDR3 is CSVEKQGMGGYTF. CDR3 sequence (DNA): TGCAGCGTTGAAAAGCAGGGAATGGGTGGCTACACCTTC. Full variable domain (missing parts from reference TRBV29-1 and TRBJ1-2): SAVISQKPSRDICQRGTSLTIQCQVDSQVTMMFWYRQQPGQSLTLIATANQGSEATYESGFVIDKFPISRPNLTFSTLTVSNMSPEDSSIYLCSVEKQGMGGYTFGSGTRLTVV.

V gene TRBV9 combines with J gene TRBJ2-2; no firm D call. The CDR3 has 16 residues. Trimming left V 3 bases short and J 0 bases short, with 12 bases between. Germline V gene data show CDR1 as SGDLS and CDR2 as YYNGEE. The CDR3 nucleotides are TGTGCCAGCAGCGCCAGACGGAGCTCGAACACCGGGGAGCTGTTTTTT. It encodes CASSARRSSNTGELFF. Looking up the rest from reference TRBV9 and TRBJ2-2 gives the full variable domain: DSGVTQTPKHLITATGQRVTLRCSPRSGDLSVYWYQQSLDQGLQFLIQYYNGEERAKGNILERFSAQQFPDLHSELNLSSLELGDSALYFCASSARRSSNTGELFFGEGSRLTVL.

The chain joins TRBV19 to TRBJ2-3; possibly TRBD1 for D (6 bases). The CDR3 is 14 residues long. Deletions cut 8 bases from V and 3 bases from J, with 15 bases between. Germline CDR1 LNHDA, CDR2 SQIVND (reference sequence). CDR3 sequence: CASGYREGTDTQYF. The DNA of the CDR3 is TGTGCCAGTGGATACAGGGAAGGGACAGATACGCAGTATTTT.

V is TRBV15 and J is TRBJ2-2; 9 nucleotides line up with TRBD2. J gave up 4 bases and V 6 bases, and 9 bases lay outside the gene matches. The germline V gene has CDR1 LNHNV and CDR2 YYDKDF (reference sequence). The CDR3 covers 16 residues. DNA of the CDR3: TGTGCCACCAGAGCCTCGGGAGCGGGAGGCACCGGGGAGCTGTTTTTT. Its protein product is CATRASGAGGTGELFF.

The chain combines TRBV11-3 with TRBJ1-1; 7 nucleotides align to TRBD1. V dropped 5 bases and J dropped 10; count of bases not matched to a gene: 7. Germline loops: CDR1 SGHNT, CDR2 YENEEA. The CDR3 is made up of 12 amino acids. The CDR3 bases are TGTGCCAGCAGCGAGACAGGGTTGGGAGCTTTCTTT. It translates to CASSETGLGAFF.

CDR3 sequence: CASSSTGVGNEKLFF. The CDR3, as DNA: TGTGCCAGCAGTTCGACAGGGGTGGGGAATGAAAAACTGTTTTTT. V is TRBV2 and J is TRBJ1-4; 8 bases match TRBD1. V lost 5 bases, J lost 5 bases, and 7 bases stayed unmatched. Germline V gives CDR1 SNHLY, CDR2 FYNNEI. This CDR3 has 15 residues.

The gene calls are TRBV5-1 and TRBJ2-2, with a tentative D call TRBD2 (6 bases). V lost 3 bases, J lost 2 bases, and 11 bases lay in between. CDR1 and CDR2 (germline): SGHRS, YFSETQ. This CDR3 contains 15 residues. The CDR3 loop reads CASSSIAANTGELFF. CDR3 DNA sequence: TGCGCCAGCAGCTCGATAGCGGCCAACACCGGGGAGCTGTTTTTT.

V usage is TRBV19 and J usage is TRBJ1-5; the D gene is possibly TRBD1 (6 bases). The V gene's germline CDR1 is LNHDA and CDR2 SQIVND (reference sequence). The CDR3 sequence is 18 residues long. Trimming cost V 4 bases and J 1 base, with 20 bases left between them. The CDR3 region has the DNA TGTGCCAGTAGTAAAAGGGGAGGGGGTCGGGAAAGCAATCAGCCCCAGCATTTT. This encodes CASSKRGGGRESNQPQHF.

The chain recombines TRBV11-3 with TRBJ2-3; D not certain. V was shortened by 0 bases and J by 5 bases, with 6 bases between the two germline ends. CDR1 is SGHNT, CDR2 YENEEA, per germline. The CDR3 covers 13 residues. The CDR3 sequence is CASSLEYLDTQYF. The CDR3 region has the DNA TGTGCCAGCAGCTTAGAGTATCTAGATACGCAGTATTTT.

The chain joins TRBV25-1 to TRBJ1-2; D is possibly TRBD1 (6 bases). V lost 6 bases and J 5 bases, leaving 16 bases between the germline ends. This CDR3 contains 14 residues. Germline CDR1 MGHDK, CDR2 SYGVNS. The CDR3 reads CASSDVQGWYGYTF. Written as DNA, the CDR3 is TGTGCCAGCAGCGACGTACAGGGCTGGTATGGCTACACCTTC.

The V and J genes are TRBV5-5 and TRBJ2-7, with TRBD2 identical over 8 bases. CDR1 and CDR2 (germline): SGHKS, YYEKEE (reference sequence). CDR3 length: 14 amino acids. J lost 3 bases, V lost 2 bases, and 4 bases had no gene match. CDR3 residues: CASSLRSGSYEQYF. Written as DNA, the CDR3 is TGTGCCAGCAGCTTAAGGAGCGGGAGCTACGAGCAGTACTTC.

The chain employs TRBV7-8 and TRBJ1-1; no definite D call. The V gene lost 5 bases and the J gene lost 4 bases, with 14 bases spanning the gap. CDR1 SGHVS and CDR2 FQNEAQ come from the germline V gene. The length of the CDR3 is 14 residues. This chain's CDR3 is CASSPIQVSTEAFF. The CDR3 bases are TGTGCCAGCAGCCCTATCCAGGTTTCCACTGAAGCTTTCTTT.

This rearrangement joins TRBV25-1 to TRBJ2-2; 7 positions match TRBD2. V was pared by 4 bases and J by 7 bases, with 12 bases of the junction left unmatched. The CDR3 runs 16 residues. The germline CDR1 and CDR2 sequences are MGHDK and SYGVNS. The CDR3 here is CASSGPPGRGDGELFF. The CDR3 coding sequence is TGTGCCAGCAGTGGACCTCCGGGACGGGGGGACGGGGAGCTGTTTTTT.

This clone was observed a few times. The rearrangement links TRBV7-2 to TRBJ1-2, with a possible D match to TRBD1 (6 bases). The V gene lost 0 bases and the J gene lost 7 bases, with 9 bases spanning the gap. The germline gives CDR1 SGHTA, CDR2 FQGNSA. There are 13 residues in the CDR3. In DNA, the CDR3 is TGTGCCAGCAGCTTAGCGTTCAGGGGTGGCTACACCTTC. It yields the protein CASSLAFRGGYTF. The full variable domain, completed using reference TRBV7-2 and TRBJ1-2, is GAGVSQSPSNKVTEKGKDVELRCDPISGHTALYWYRQSLGQGLEFLIYFQGNSAPDKSGLPSDRFSAERTGGSVSTLTIQRTQQEDSAVYLCASSLAFRGGYTFGSGTRLTVV.

In DNA form, the CDR3 reads TGTGCCAGCAGTGCCCGCCCCGGGGGGGAAGCTTTCTTT. It yields the protein CASSARPGGEAFF. V usage is TRBV2 and J usage is TRBJ1-1, with D possibly TRBD1 on 5 matching bases. V was cut by 4 bases and J by 8 bases, with 14 bases left in between. The CDR3 contains 13 residues. From germline, CDR1 is SNHLY and CDR2 FYNNEI.

This clone was picked up one time. V gene TRBV5-5 combines with J gene TRBJ2-7; a weak D match, TRBD2 (6 bases). The CDR3 has 15 amino acids. Germline V lookup: CDR1 SGHKS, CDR2 YYEKEE (reference sequence). V lost 3 bases, J lost 3 bases, and 16 bases lay in between. CDR3 amino acids: CASSSYSGGSYEQYF. CDR3 DNA: TGTGCCAGCAGCTCTTACTCTGGGGGGAGCTACGAGCAGTACTTC.

Here the CDR3 reads CASSSTTEAFF. CDR3 sequence (DNA): TGTGCCAGCAGTTCAACTACTGAAGCTTTCTTT. The chain joins TRBV6-6 to TRBJ1-1; D unclear. The V gene's germline CDR1 is MNHNY and CDR2 SVGAGI (reference sequence). This CDR3 has 11 residues. Deletions cut 4 bases from V and 5 bases from J, with 5 bases between.

The chain joins TRBV19 to TRBJ1-1; D might be TRBD1 (6 bases). This CDR3 region has 15 residues. V was cut by 5 bases and J by 4 bases, with 17 bases left in between. The germline V gene has CDR1 LNHDA and CDR2 SQIVND (reference sequence). CDR3 sequence (DNA): TGTGCCAGTAGTTTATCCCCCGGGGGGGCCACTGAAGCTTTCTTT. Protein product: CASSLSPGGATEAFF.

The chain employs TRBV11-3 and TRBJ2-1, with TRBD2 identical over 7 bases. This CDR3 is 14 amino acids long. Germline trimming cut 4 bases from V and 7 bases from J; bases unmatched to any gene: 7. Germline V lookup: CDR1 SGHNT, CDR2 YENEEA. The CDR3 loop is CASSSRERGNEQFF. The CDR3, as DNA: TGTGCCAGCAGCTCCAGGGAGCGGGGTAATGAGCAGTTCTTC. Using reference TRBV11-3 and TRBJ2-1 for the parts outside the CDR3, the full variable domain is EAGVVQSPRYKIIEKKQPVAFWCNPISGHNTLYWYLQNLGQGPELLIRYENEEAVDDSQLPKDRFSAERLKGVDSTLKIQPAELGDSAVYLCASSSRERGNEQFFGPGTRLTVL.

J is TRBJ2-3 and V is TRBV19, with 7 positions matching TRBD1. CDR1 is LNHDA, CDR2 SQIVND, per germline (reference sequence). The junction had 9 bases not matched to a gene; V was cut back by 6 bases and J by 3 bases. This CDR3 comprises 15 residues. The CDR3 DNA reads TGTGCCAGTAGACCAGACAGGGTTGGGACAGATACGCAGTATTTT. Translating it yields CASRPDRVGTDTQYF.